This T cell receptor (beta chain) was recorded in a study of blood T cells in healthy people across ages. This clonotype was counted only a few times. The CDR3 has 13 amino acids. Trimming pared 3 bases from V and 2 bases from J, leaving 7 bases between. CDR1 and CDR2 (germline): SGHAT, FQNNGV. Combining a sample-barcoded 5' primer with a J-beta primer mix, a second PCR ran for roughly 6 to 12 cycles. TCRdb reanalysed the 5' RACE reads using MiXCR and keeps one entry per CDR3 protein. The sample has around 1.5 million distinct CDR3 sequences; approximately 38% are singletons. This chain joins TRBV11-2 and TRBJ2-5; no definite D call. This TCR came from a woman under 30 in good health. Source material: blood. CDR3 DNA sequence: TGTGCCAGCAGCTTTTCCCTACAAGAGACCCAGTACTTC. Translation gives CASSFSLQETQYF.